This T cell receptor (beta chain) was identified in a study of blood T cells in healthy people across ages. Through a sample-barcoded 5' primer and a J-beta primer mix, a second PCR was run for roughly 6 to 11 cycles. TCRdb redid the calling of the 5' RACE reads with MiXCR, one entry per CDR3 protein. The data hold some 760,000 distinct CDR3 sequences, with 20% to 30% observed a single time. Trimming took 1 base from V and 2 from J, leaving 5 bases between them. This CDR3 comprises 13 residues. The germline V gene has CDR1 SGHRS and CDR2 YFSETQ. This same sample was also part of a study on T cells of mothers and their children.

The rearrangement uses TRBV5-1 and TRBJ2-3; D remains unclear. This sequence originates from a boy under 18 in good health. Sequenced input: blood. The CDR3 coding sequence is TGCGCCAGCAGCTTGCTGTTCACAGATACGCAGTATTTT. Amino acid sequence: CASSLLFTDTQYF.